This T cell receptor (beta chain) was captured in a study of T cells in localized non-small cell lung cancer. Study results and caveats: A single tumor region was sequenced, leaving heterogeneity possible. T cell clonality was highest in uninvolved adjacent lung, above tumor.

As concerns this clone: What it binds is not known.

V lost 6 bases to trimming and J lost 5 bases, with 20 bases between them. This CDR3 is 15 amino acids long. Germline values: CDR1 KGHSH, CDR2 LQKENI. The protocol was immunoSEQ multiplex PCR, while the TCRdb copy is restricted to in-frame clones and leaves out a portion. The sample includes some 1,400 clones, approximately 22% of them seen just once. The chain recombines TRBV18 with TRBJ2-7; D is unclear. This sequence originates from a female donor of 60 years or more with stage II squamous cell lung carcinoma. Sequenced material: lung tumor tissue, taken before any cancer treatment. CDR3 in amino acids: CASSPSQNSVDEQYF. The CDR3 DNA reads TGTGCCAGCTCCCCGTCGCAAAACTCTGTAGACGAGCAGTACTTC.